These 22 T cell receptor beta chains originate from one sample sequenced in a study of CD8 T cells in Susac syndrome. RNA amounts of roughly 0.45 to 1 ug underwent reverse transcription with random hexamers. MiXCR, applied by TCRdb to the immunoSEQ multiplex PCR reads, yields one record per CDR3 protein. The sample has fewer than 300,000 distinct CDR3 sequences, more than 75% seen once. The sequencing sample was made of CD8+ T cells from PBMCs. Receptors were obtained from a human donor with multiple sclerosis.

Turning to this clonotype: At one end, the junction sequence differs from germline, possibly due to a read error. The chain joins TRBV7-7 to TRBJ2-1; no reliable D call. The CDR3 consists of 15 residues. The germline gives CDR1 SSHAT, CDR2 FNYEAQ (reference sequence). The CDR3 is CASIKKSGSYNEQFF. As DNA, the CDR3 is TGTGCTAGCATCAAGAAATCTGGGTCCTACAATGAGCAGTTCTTC.

The rearrangement joins TRBV18 to TRBJ2-1; 7 bases fit TRBD2. V lost 5 bases to trimming and J lost 2 bases; unmatched junction nucleotides: 9. Germline-derived CDR1 and CDR2 are KGHSH and LQKENI. This CDR3 has 16 residues. CDR3 in amino acids: CASSSRTRFAYNEQFF. CDR3 bases: TGTGCCAGCTCATCCCGGACTAGATTCGCCTACAATGAGCAGTTCTTC. The full variable domain, in which reference TRBV18 and TRBJ2-1 provide the parts outside the CDR3, is NAGVMQNPRHLVRRRGQEARLRCSPMKGHSHVYWYRQLPEEGLKFMVYLQKENIIDESGMPKERFSAEFPKEGPSILRIQQVVRGDSAAYFCASSSRTRFAYNEQFFGPGTRLTVL.

The chain joins TRBV11-2 to TRBJ2-3, with 9 bases matching TRBD1. The CDR3 is 17 residues long. The germline V gene has CDR1 SGHAT and CDR2 FQNNGV. V was clipped by 6 bases and J by 5 bases; unmatched bases: 15. CDR3 protein: CASRGPGTGGLIDTQYF. The CDR3 DNA reads TGTGCCAGCAGAGGGCCGGGAACAGGGGGCTTGATAGATACGCAGTATTTT.

The chain is built from TRBV10-3 and TRBJ2-2; TRBD2 matches 11 bases. The CDR3 consists of 18 residues. After removal of 3 bases from V and 6 bases from J, the junction contained 12 bases not matched to a gene. Germline V gene lookup returns CDR1 ENHRY and CDR2 SYGVKD. CDR3 nucleotides: TGTGCCATCAGTGACCCCCGAGGGGCTAGCGGGAGGTCCGGGGAGCTGTTTTTT. Protein sequence: CAISDPRGASGRSGELFF.

The chain carries TRBV15 and TRBJ2-2; the match to TRBD1 covers 12 bases. The CDR3 length is 15 residues. J gave up 9 bases and V 6 bases, and 8 bases lay outside the gene matches. CDR1 is LNHNV, CDR2 YYDKDF, per germline (reference sequence). CDR3 sequence: CATRSGTGGNRELFF. The CDR3 nucleotides are TGTGCCACCAGAAGCGGGACAGGGGGCAACAGGGAGCTGTTTTTT.

V usage is TRBV5-5 and J usage is TRBJ2-7; D is ambiguous. In germline, CDR1 is SGHKS, CDR2 YYEKEE (reference sequence). V lost 4 bases to trimming and J lost 0 bases, with 8 bases between them. CDR3 length: 13 residues. The CDR3, as DNA: TGTGCCAGCAGCCTCCACTACTCCTACGAGCAGTACTTC. Protein sequence: CASSLHYSYEQYF.

The chain recombines TRBV27 with TRBJ1-2; 8 bases agree with TRBD1. V lost 5 bases to trimming and J lost 8 bases; unmatched junction nucleotides: 10. The CDR3 is 14 amino acids. Germline loops: CDR1 MNHEY, CDR2 SMNVEV (reference sequence). The CDR3 coding sequence is TGTGCCAGCAGTGCCCCCCAGGGGGCGGGGGGCTACACCTTC. It specifies CASSAPQGAGGYTF.

CDR3 nucleotide sequence: TGTGCCAGCAGCGTAGACTCGGCGTCGGGGGAGCAGTACTTC. Translation: CASSVDSASGEQYF. The V gene is TRBV9, the J gene TRBJ2-7; D possibly corresponds to TRBD2 (5 bases). The V end was cut by 0 bases, the J end by 7 bases, with 14 bases between. The CDR3 contains 14 residues. Germline CDR1 is SGDLS and CDR2 is YYNGEE.

The chain has TRBV7-9 and TRBJ2-5; TRBD1 matches at 9 bases. The CDR3 totals 15 residues. Unmatched junction bases numbered 10, after V lost 4 bases and J lost 7 bases. Germline-derived CDR1 and CDR2 are SEHNR and FQNEAQ (reference sequence). In nucleotides, the CDR3 is TGTGCCAGCAGCTCAACGACAGGGGGGGAGGTGACCCAGTACTTC. Amino acids: CASSSTTGGEVTQYF.

This chain uses TRBV12-3 or TRBV12-4 with TRBJ2-3; D remains unclear. There are 13 residues in the CDR3. V was clipped by 5 bases and J by 6 bases, with 12 bases between them. The CDR3 nucleotides are TGTGCCAGCAGTACAGACCCCGCCGATACGCAGTATTTT. Its protein product is CASSTDPADTQYF.

The genes are TRBV5-1 and TRBJ1-2; the match to TRBD1 covers 7 bases. This CDR3 is 14 amino acids long. Trimming at V came to 4 bases and at J to 2 bases, leaving 5 bases not matched to a gene. Germline values: CDR1 SGHRS, CDR2 YFSETQ. This CDR3 is CASSQETGNYGYTF. The CDR3 nucleotides are TGCGCCAGCAGCCAAGAGACAGGGAACTATGGCTACACCTTC.

This clonotype was counted between two and nine times. The chain employs TRBV6-5 and TRBJ1-5; D not certain. The germline CDR1 and CDR2 sequences are MNHEY and SVGAGI. V was shortened by 3 bases and J by 8 bases, with 11 bases between the two germline ends. CDR3 length: 13 residues. The CDR3, as DNA: TGTGCCAGCAGTTATGGATTTGCGGAGCCCCAGCATTTT. Protein: CASSYGFAEPQHF.

V gene TRBV3-1 combines with J gene TRBJ2-1, with D hard to call. The CDR3 has 15 amino acids. The germline V gene has CDR1 LGHDT and CDR2 YNNKEL (reference sequence). Trimming left V 4 bases short and J 4 bases short, with 14 bases between. CDR3 residues: CASSPDGLGYNEQFF. CDR3 bases: TGTGCCAGCAGCCCCGATGGGTTAGGTTACAATGAGCAGTTCTTC.

This clonotype was counted only a few times. The chain employs TRBV2 and TRBJ2-7, with D possibly being TRBD1 (5 bases). V was trimmed by 4 bases and J by 6 bases, leaving 7 bases between them. The CDR3 contains 11 residues. Germline values: CDR1 SNHLY, CDR2 FYNNEI. This CDR3 is CASSAGSEQYF. The CDR3 DNA reads as TGTGCCAGCAGTGCAGGGTCCGAGCAGTACTTC.

The sample holds one count of this clonotype. The rearrangement uses TRBV19 and TRBJ2-1; 8 positions agree with TRBD1. J lost 2 bases, V lost 6 bases, and 6 bases had no gene match. The CDR3 has 15 amino acids. Germline V gene sequence: CDR1 LNHDA, CDR2 SQIVND (reference sequence). CDR3 DNA: TGTGCCAGTAGCGGCAGGGGGCTGCCCTACAATGAGCAGTTCTTC. It translates to CASSGRGLPYNEQFF.

J is TRBJ2-3 and V is TRBV28; 10 positions agree with TRBD1. This CDR3 contains 16 residues. The V segment lost 7 bases and the J segment 3 bases; nucleotides outside the gene matches: 10. From germline, CDR1 is MDHEN and CDR2 SYDVKM. CDR3 in amino acids: CASTSLGTGDTDTQYF. The CDR3 coding sequence is TGTGCCAGCACCTCACTCGGGACAGGGGATACAGATACGCAGTATTTT. The entire variable domain, with the rest obtained from reference TRBV28 and TRBJ2-3, is as follows: DVKVTQSSRYLVKRTGEKVFLECVQDMDHENMFWYRQDPGLGLRLIYFSYDVKMKEKGDIPEGYSVSREKKERFSLILESASTNQTSMYLCASTSLGTGDTDTQYFGPGTRLTVL.

V usage is TRBV27 and J usage is TRBJ2-5; D is possibly TRBD1 (5 bases). This CDR3 is built from 14 residues. The V gene lost 5 bases and the J gene lost 6 bases, with 16 bases spanning the gap. Germline loops: CDR1 MNHEY, CDR2 SMNVEV (reference sequence). The DNA for the CDR3 is TGTGCCAGCAGTATAAGTCGCCAGGGAAAGACCCAGTACTTC. Translation gives CASSISRQGKTQYF.

The V call is TRBV7-9, the J call TRBJ1-2; D may be TRBD1 (5 bases). CDR3 length: 15 amino acids. Trimming stripped 1 base from V and 0 bases from J, with 9 bases between. From germline, CDR1 is SEHNR and CDR2 FQNEAQ (reference sequence). The CDR3 spells CASSLGGRTNYGYTF. The CDR3, as DNA: TGTGCCAGCAGCTTAGGGGGCAGAACTAACTATGGCTACACCTTC. The variable domain in full, completed from reference TRBV7-9 and TRBJ1-2, reads DTGVSQNPRHKITKRGQNVTFRCDPISEHNRLYWYRQTLGQGPEFLTYFQNEAQLEKSRLLSDRFSAERPKGSFSTLEIQRTEQGDSAMYLCASSLGGRTNYGYTFGSGTRLTVV.

The chain combines TRBV19 with TRBJ2-7; 11 bases map to TRBD1. Per germline, CDR1 LNHDA and CDR2 SQIVND (reference sequence). The CDR3 totals 15 residues. The V gene end was trimmed by 6 bases and the J gene end by 0 bases; junction bases not matched to a gene: 4. CDR3 amino acids: CASSPGQGVSYEQYF. CDR3 DNA sequence: TGTGCCAGTAGCCCGGGACAGGGGGTCTCCTACGAGCAGTACTTC.

The DNA of the CDR3 is TGCGCCAGCACCTTTGACAAAGTAGGCCTCGAGCAGTACTTC. It specifies CASTFDKVGLEQYF. The rearrangement links TRBV5-1 to TRBJ2-7; D uncertain. Trimming took 6 bases from V and 6 from J, leaving 19 bases between them. Germline CDR1 reads SGHRS; CDR2 reads YFSETQ. The CDR3 extends over 14 amino acids.

V gene TRBV11-2 combines with J gene TRBJ2-1; TRBD1 aligns across 7 bases. The length of the CDR3 is 13 residues. Per the germline V gene, CDR1 is SGHAT and CDR2 is FQNNGV. Trimming took 8 bases from V and 6 from J; bases not matched to a gene: 7. Here the CDR3 DNA reads TGTGCCAGCCTTGGGACAGAAAGCAATGAGCAGTTCTTC. It is translated as CASLGTESNEQFF.

The chain combines TRBV27 with TRBJ2-2; D ambiguous. The V and J ends lost 5 bases and 4 bases respectively, with 8 bases between them. The CDR3 length is 13 residues. The germline CDR1 and CDR2 sequences are MNHEY and SMNVEV (reference sequence). The CDR3 region is CASSHEVTGELFF. CDR3 nucleotide sequence: TGTGCCAGCAGTCACGAGGTCACCGGGGAGCTGTTTTTT.